A single sample gave rise to the 14 T cell receptor beta chains below, sequenced in a study of T-cell memory formation after mild COVID-19. TCRdb re-analysed the 5' RACE reads in MiXCR, keeping a single row per CDR3 protein. The profile covers around 250,000 distinct CDR3 sequences, with around 10% appearing a single time and roughly 21% taken by the ten largest. The sample consisted of PBMCs or a T cell subset sorted from them (not recorded which). Source of these receptors: a man younger than 35 who had mild COVID-19 (a few samples of this study predate the infection). Cell type and time point are not known.

The gene calls are TRBV5-1 and TRBJ2-2; D gene ambiguous. The CDR3 is 17 residues long. Between the trimmed V and J ends, which lost 0 bases and 4 bases, there was a span of 16 bases. Germline V CDR1 and CDR2: SGHRS, YFSETQ. This chain's CDR3 is CASSLASSGWSTGELFF. For the CDR3, the DNA is TGCGCCAGCAGCTTGGCCAGTTCGGGCTGGAGCACCGGGGAGCTGTTTTTT.

The chain is built from TRBV27 and TRBJ2-3; 8 bases are shared with TRBD2. Losses at the gene ends were 6 bases for V and 11 bases for J; bases not matched to a gene: 10. Germline loops: CDR1 MNHEY, CDR2 SMNVEV (reference sequence). CDR3 length: 13 amino acids. For the CDR3, the DNA is TGTGCCAGCAGGCGGGGGGTACCGGATGGGCAGTATTTT. This translates into CASRRGVPDGQYF.

This clonotype showed up many times. V is TRBV9 and J is TRBJ2-1; the match to TRBD2 covers 8 bases. The germline CDR1 and CDR2 sequences are SGDLS and YYNGEE. The CDR3 consists of 16 residues. The V and J ends lost 0 bases and 7 bases, in that order; junction bases with no gene match: 9. The CDR3 is CASSVAQTGGRNEQFF. Written as DNA, the CDR3 is TGTGCCAGCAGCGTAGCTCAGACGGGGGGGAGGAATGAGCAGTTCTTC.

This sequence joins TRBV4-3 and TRBJ1-4, with D hard to call. Germline V gene sequence: CDR1 LGHNA, CDR2 YSLEER. V dropped 0 bases and J dropped 3 bases, with 17 bases sitting between them. CDR3 length: 18 amino acids. CDR3 residues: CASSQDPAGFESNEKLFF. The CDR3 DNA is TGCGCCAGCAGCCAAGATCCCGCAGGTTTTGAGTCTAATGAAAAACTGTTTTTT.

This clonotype has only a few counts. The chain recombines TRBV20-1 with TRBJ1-1, with unresolved D. The CDR3 extends over 13 amino acids. The germline V gene encodes CDR1 DFQATT and CDR2 SNEGSKA (reference sequence). Trimming left V 6 bases short and J 1 base short, with 12 bases between. The DNA of the CDR3 is TGCAGTGCCCCGAAACAGACGAACACTGAAGCTTTCTTT. This codes for CSAPKQTNTEAFF.

In its sample, this clonotype was seen many times. The CDR3 region has the DNA TGTGCCAGCAGTGACGGGGGGGCCTCAGATACGCAGTATTTT. As protein: CASSDGGASDTQYF. This chain joins TRBV6-4 and TRBJ2-3, with D possibly matching TRBD2 (7 bases). V was cut by 2 bases and J by 4 bases, with 10 bases left in between. This CDR3 contains 14 residues. CDR1 and CDR2 from the germline V gene are MRHNA and SNTAGT.

In its sample, this clonotype was seen a few times. The V and J genes are TRBV7-9 and TRBJ2-2; either TRBD1 or TRBD2 may supply D (5 bases each). From germline, CDR1 is SEHNR and CDR2 FQNEAQ (reference sequence). This CDR3 comprises 14 residues. The germline V and J ends were trimmed by 5 bases and 6 bases, with 13 bases remaining between them. The DNA for the CDR3 is TGTGCCAGCAGCCCCGGGACCTCGGCCGGGGAGCTGTTTTTT. As protein: CASSPGTSAGELFF.

This clonotype was counted a few times. This chain joins TRBV12-3 or TRBV12-4 and TRBJ2-2; D not certain. Trimming removed 6 bases from V and 4 bases from J, with 12 bases in between. This CDR3 has 14 residues. CDR3 sequence: CASRLLGFTGELFF. CDR3 DNA sequence: TGTGCCAGCAGACTCCTGGGGTTCACCGGGGAGCTGTTTTTT.

This clonotype was counted a few times. The chain recombines TRBV20-1 with TRBJ2-2; D ambiguous. The CDR3 is 16 residues long. The germline V gene encodes CDR1 DFQATT and CDR2 SNEGSKA (reference sequence). Trimming shortened V by 2 bases and J by 1 base, and 14 bases separated the two germline ends. Here the CDR3 reads CSARNHPGRNTGELFF. DNA of the CDR3: TGCAGTGCTAGAAACCACCCAGGACGGAACACCGGGGAGCTGTTTTTT.

This clonotype showed up many times. The V gene is TRBV20-1, the J gene TRBJ1-1; D may be TRBD1 (5 bases). V lost 3 bases and J 2 bases, leaving 13 bases between the germline ends. The CDR3 covers 14 residues. The V gene's germline CDR1 is DFQATT and CDR2 SNEGSKA (reference sequence). The CDR3 reads CSARPGGANTEAFF. The CDR3 coding sequence is TGCAGTGCTAGGCCCGGAGGGGCAAACACTGAAGCTTTCTTT.

The J gene is TRBJ1-1, the V gene TRBV12-3 or TRBV12-4, with D maybe TRBD1 (5 bases). The CDR3 contains 14 residues. Trimming pared 1 base from V and 5 bases from J, leaving 11 bases between. CDR3 DNA: TGTGCCAGCAGTTTAGGTTCCCGGGGGACTGAAGCTTTCTTT. Its translation is CASSLGSRGTEAFF.

The rearrangement links TRBV7-3 to TRBJ1-1, with D perhaps matching TRBD1 (5 bases). V gave up 6 bases and J gave up 8 bases, with 16 bases separating them. Germline CDR1 SGHTA, CDR2 FQGTGA. CDR3 length: 13 residues. The CDR3 sequence is CASSSEARGEAFF. CDR3 in DNA: TGTGCCAGCAGTTCTGAGGCGAGGGGCGAAGCTTTCTTT.

The rearrangement joins TRBV11-2 to TRBJ2-2; 7 bases fit TRBD2. CDR3 size: 16 residues. V was clipped by 7 bases and J by 3 bases; unmatched bases: 11. CDR1 is SGHAT and CDR2 is FQNNGV in the germline V gene. The CDR3 DNA is TGTGCCAGCACCTCCTCGGCTAGCGGTTACACCGGGGAGCTGTTTTTT. Protein product: CASTSSASGYTGELFF.

This clonotype has at least ten counts. The chain uses TRBV7-9 and TRBJ2-1; 7 nucleotides match TRBD1. V gave up 5 bases and J gave up 6 bases; unmatched junction bases: 13. In germline, CDR1 is SEHNR, CDR2 FQNEAQ (reference sequence). The CDR3 is made up of 16 amino acids. The CDR3 loop is CASSPRQGGMGNEQFF. The CDR3 DNA reads TGTGCCAGCAGCCCCCGACAGGGTGGGATGGGCAATGAGCAGTTCTTC.